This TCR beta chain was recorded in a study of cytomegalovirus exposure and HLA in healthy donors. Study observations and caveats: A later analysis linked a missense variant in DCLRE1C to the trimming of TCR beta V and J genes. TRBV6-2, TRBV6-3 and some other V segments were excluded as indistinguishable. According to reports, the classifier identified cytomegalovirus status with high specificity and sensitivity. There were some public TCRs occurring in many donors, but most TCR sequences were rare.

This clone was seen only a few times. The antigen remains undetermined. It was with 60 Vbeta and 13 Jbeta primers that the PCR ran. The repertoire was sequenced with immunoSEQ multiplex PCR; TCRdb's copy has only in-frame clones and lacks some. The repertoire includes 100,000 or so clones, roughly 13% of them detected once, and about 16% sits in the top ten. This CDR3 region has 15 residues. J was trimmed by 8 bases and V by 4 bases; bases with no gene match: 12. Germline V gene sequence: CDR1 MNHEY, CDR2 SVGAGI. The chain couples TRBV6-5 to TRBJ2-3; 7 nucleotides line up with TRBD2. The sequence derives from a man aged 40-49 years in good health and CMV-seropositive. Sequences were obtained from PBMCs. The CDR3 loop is CASSSLAVTRGTQYF. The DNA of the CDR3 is TGTGCCAGCAGTTCCCTAGCGGTTACACGGGGTACGCAGTATTTT.